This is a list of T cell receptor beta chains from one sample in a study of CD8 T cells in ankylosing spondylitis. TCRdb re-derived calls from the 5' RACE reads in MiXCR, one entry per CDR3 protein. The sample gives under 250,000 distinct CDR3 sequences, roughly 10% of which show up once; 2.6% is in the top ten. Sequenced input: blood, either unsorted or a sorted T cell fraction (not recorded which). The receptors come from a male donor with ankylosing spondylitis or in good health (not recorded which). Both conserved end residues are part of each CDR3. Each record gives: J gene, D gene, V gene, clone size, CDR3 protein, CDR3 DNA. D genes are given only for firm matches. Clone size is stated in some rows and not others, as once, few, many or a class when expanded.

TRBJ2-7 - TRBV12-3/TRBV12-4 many CASSEVGGAEQYF TGTGCCAGCAGTGAGGTGGGGGGCGCCGAGCAGTACTTC
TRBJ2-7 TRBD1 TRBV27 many CASSLIRDRGNEQYF TGTGCCAGCAGTTTAATCCGGGACAGGGGCAACGAGCAGTACTTC
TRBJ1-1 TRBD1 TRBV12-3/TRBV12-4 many CASRHRGLTEAFF TGTGCCAGCAGACACAGGGGGCTAACTGAAGCTTTCTTT
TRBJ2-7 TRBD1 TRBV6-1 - CASRTGFGSYEQYF TGTGCCAGCCGGACAGGGTTTGGTTCCTACGAGCAGTACTTC
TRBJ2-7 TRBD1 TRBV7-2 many CASSRRGYEQYF TGTGCCAGCAGCCGCAGGGGGTACGAGCAGTACTTC
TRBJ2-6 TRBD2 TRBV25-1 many CASGLAGASSGANVLTF TGTGCCTCCGGACTAGCGGGGGCCTCCTCTGGGGCCAACGTCCTGACTTTC
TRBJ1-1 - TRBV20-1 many CSAPKGGGVPEAFF TGCAGTGCTCCAAAAGGTGGGGGGGTTCCTGAAGCTTTCTTT
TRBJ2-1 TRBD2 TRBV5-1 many CASSSAGGEQFF TGCGCCAGCAGCTCAGCGGGGGGCGAGCAGTTCTTC
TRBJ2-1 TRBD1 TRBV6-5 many CASTHPGGEQFF TGTGCCAGCACCCACCCAGGGGGTGAGCAGTTCTTC
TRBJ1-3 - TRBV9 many CASSVTGTSGNTIYF TGTGCCAGCAGCGTTACCGGGACGTCCGGAAACACCATATATTTT
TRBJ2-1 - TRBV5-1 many CARRKNEQFF TGCGCCAGGCGTAAGAATGAGCAGTTCTTC
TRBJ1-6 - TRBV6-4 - CASRDSNSQYTSYNSPLHF TGTGCCAGCAGAGACTCGAACTCCCAGTATACGTCCTATAATTCACCCCTCCACTTT
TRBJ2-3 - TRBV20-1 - CSARVPRSLATQYF TGCAGTGCTAGAGTACCAAGGAGTCTAGCTACGCAGTATTTT
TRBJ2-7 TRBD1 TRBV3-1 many CASSPTGPGEQYF TGTGCCAGCAGCCCGACAGGGCCTGGGGAGCAGTACTTC
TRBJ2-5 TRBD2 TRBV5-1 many CASSPQSTSVLQETQYF TGCGCCAGCAGCCCCCAGTCGACTAGCGTGCTCCAAGAGACCCAGTACTTC
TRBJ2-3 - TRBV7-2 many CASRSQDTDTQYF TGTGCCAGTCGGTCGCAGGACACAGATACGCAGTATTTT
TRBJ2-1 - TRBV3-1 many CASSQDLGGYEQFF TGTGCCAGCAGCCAAGATTTGGGGGGCTATGAGCAGTTCTTC
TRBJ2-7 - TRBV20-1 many CSAVVYEQYF TGCAGTGCTGTAGTCTACGAGCAGTACTTC
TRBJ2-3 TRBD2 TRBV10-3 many CAISESITSGRPITDTQYF TGTGCCATCAGTGAGTCGATAACTAGCGGGAGGCCAATCACAGATACGCAGTATTTT
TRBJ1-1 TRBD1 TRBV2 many CASSDRGMTTEAFF TGTGCCAGCAGCGACAGGGGGATGACCACTGAAGCTTTCTTT
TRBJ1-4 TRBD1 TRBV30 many CAWSRDRGSNEKLFF TGTGCCTGGAGCCGGGACAGGGGGTCGAATGAAAAACTGTTTTTT
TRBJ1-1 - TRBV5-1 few CASSLEGGRNTEAFF TGCGCCAGCAGCTTGGAGGGCGGCAGGAACACTGAAGCTTTCTTT
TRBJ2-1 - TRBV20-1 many CSARAPPGNEQFF TGCAGTGCTAGAGCCCCCCCCGGCAATGAGCAGTTCTTC
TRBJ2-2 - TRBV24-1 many CATSDPGLRPGELFF TGTGCCACCAGTGATCCAGGTCTAAGGCCCGGGGAGCTGTTTTTT
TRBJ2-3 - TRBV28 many CASCGGAGTDTQYF TGTGCCAGCTGTGGCGGCGCAGGCACAGATACGCAGTATTTT
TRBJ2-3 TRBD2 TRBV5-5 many CASSLAGLAEFDTQYF TGTGCCAGCAGCTTGGCCGGACTAGCGGAGTTTGATACGCAGTATTTT
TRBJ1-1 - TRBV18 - CASSPPLGGNTEAFF TGTGCCAGCTCACCACCGTTAGGGGGGAACACTGAAGCTTTCTTT
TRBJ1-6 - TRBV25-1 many CASSFQGSPLHF TGTGCCAGCAGTTTTCAAGGGTCACCCCTCCACTTT
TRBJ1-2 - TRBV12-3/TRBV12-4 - CASSGGGYGYTF TGTGCCAGCAGTGGGGGCGGCTATGGCTACACCTTC
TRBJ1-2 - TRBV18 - CASSYNPKVKTGRVANYGYTF TGTGCCAGCTCATACAATCCAAAAGTCAAAACAGGGAGAGTCGCTAACTATGGCTACACCTTC
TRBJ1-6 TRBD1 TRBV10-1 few CASSRTGEGSPLHF TGCGCCAGCAGTAGGACAGGGGAAGGATCACCCCTCCACTTT
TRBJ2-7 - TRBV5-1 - CASSFYQTPLSYEQYF TGCGCCAGCAGCTTCTACCAGACACCACTTTCCTACGAGCAGTACTTC
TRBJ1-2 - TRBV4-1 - CASSQGPGNLNYGYTF TGCGCCAGCAGCCAAGGGCCCGGCAACCTTAACTATGGCTACACCTTC
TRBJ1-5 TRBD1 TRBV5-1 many CASSRDRMFWHF TGCGCCAGCAGCAGGGACAGGATGTTTTGGCATTTT
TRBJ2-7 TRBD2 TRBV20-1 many CSAIRLAGVREQYF TGCAGTGCTATCAGACTAGCGGGAGTGAGGGAGCAGTACTTC
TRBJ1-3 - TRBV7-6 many CASSLEGGSSGNTIYF TGTGCCAGCAGCTTAGAAGGCGGGTCCTCTGGAAACACCATATATTTT
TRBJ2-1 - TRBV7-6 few CASSPRTGTPEFF TGTGCCAGCAGCCCCAGGACCGGGACACCGGAGTTCTTC
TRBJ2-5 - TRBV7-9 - CASRAPLTVYQETQYF TGTGCCAGCAGGGCGCCGTTGACGGTGTACCAAGAGACCCAGTACTTC
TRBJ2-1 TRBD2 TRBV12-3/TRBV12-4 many CASSLRSGTSGGYEQFF TGTGCCAGCAGTCTACGATCTGGGACTAGCGGGGGGTATGAGCAGTTCTTC
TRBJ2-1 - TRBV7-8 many CASSSRDSSPEQFF TGTGCCAGCAGCTCCCGGGACTCCAGCCCCGAGCAGTTCTTC
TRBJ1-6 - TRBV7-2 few CASSLDGPGALHF TGTGCCAGCAGCTTAGACGGCCCGGGGGCCCTCCACTTT
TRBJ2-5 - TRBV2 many CATLNGETQYF TGTGCCACCCTTAACGGGGAGACCCAGTACTTC
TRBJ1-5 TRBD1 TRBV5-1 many CASSYTGDQPQHF TGCGCCAGCAGCTATACAGGGGATCAGCCCCAGCATTTT
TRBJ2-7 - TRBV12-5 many CASGLAGITSYEQYF TGTGCTAGTGGTTTGGCCGGGATTACCTCCTACGAGCAGTACTTC
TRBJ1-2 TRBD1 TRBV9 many CASSKLGTDVYGYTF TGTGCCAGCAGCAAGTTGGGGACAGATGTCTATGGCTACACCTTC
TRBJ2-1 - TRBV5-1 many CASSLRTDNEQFF TGCGCCAGCAGCCTAAGGACTGACAATGAGCAGTTCTTC
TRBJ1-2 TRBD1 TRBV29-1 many CSVRGLDGYTF TGCAGCGTCAGGGGGCTGGACGGCTACACCTTC
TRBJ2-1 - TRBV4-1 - CASSQATPYNEQFF TGCGCCAGCAGCCAAGCTACACCATACAATGAGCAGTTCTTC